The clone carrying this T cell receptor beta chain was found many times. The data are from a study of T cells in Graves' hyperthyroidism and ophthalmopathy. Study details: Any treatment followed the collection of peripheral blood at initial diagnosis.

Deletions cut 6 bases from V and 10 bases from J, with 19 bases between. This CDR3 spans 14 amino acids. CDR1 is MNHNS, CDR2 SASEGT, per germline. From RNA transcripts, TCR beta CDR3 regions were amplified. The HTBI primer set served for first-round RT-PCR of the TCR CDR3. From the multiplex PCR reads, TCRdb called clonotypes with MiXCR, one entry per CDR3 protein. The sample contains some 510,000 distinct CDR3 sequences, less than 25% of which appear only once. Stable disease denoted Graves' hyperthyroidism without ophthalmopathy progression within 18 months. The diagnoses drew upon clinical symptoms, serum thyroxine and TRAb, thyroid ultrasound and orbital computed tomography.

This chain joins TRBV6-1 and TRBJ1-5; TRBD1 might be the D (6 bases). The TCR comes from a young man with Graves' hyperthyroidism. Source material: blood. The CDR3 is CASSRDNKGRPQHF. In DNA, the CDR3 is TGTGCCAGCAGCCGGGACAACAAGGGACGACCCCAGCATTTT.